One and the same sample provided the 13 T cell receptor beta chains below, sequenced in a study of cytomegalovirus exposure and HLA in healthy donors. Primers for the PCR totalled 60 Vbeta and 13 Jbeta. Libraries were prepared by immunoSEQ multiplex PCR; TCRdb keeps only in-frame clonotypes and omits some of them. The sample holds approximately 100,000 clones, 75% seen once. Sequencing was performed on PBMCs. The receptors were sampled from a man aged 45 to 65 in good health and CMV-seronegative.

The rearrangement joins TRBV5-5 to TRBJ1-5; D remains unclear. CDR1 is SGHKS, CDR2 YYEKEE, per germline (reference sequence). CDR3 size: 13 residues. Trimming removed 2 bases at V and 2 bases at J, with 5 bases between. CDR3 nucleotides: TGTGCCAGCAGCTTCGGGGGCAATCAGCCCCAGCATTTT. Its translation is CASSFGGNQPQHF.

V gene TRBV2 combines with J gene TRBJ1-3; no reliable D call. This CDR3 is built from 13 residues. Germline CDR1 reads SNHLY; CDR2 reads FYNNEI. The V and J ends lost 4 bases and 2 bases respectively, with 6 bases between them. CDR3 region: CASSGRAGNTIYF. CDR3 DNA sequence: TGTGCCAGCAGTGGTCGGGCTGGAAACACCATATATTTT.

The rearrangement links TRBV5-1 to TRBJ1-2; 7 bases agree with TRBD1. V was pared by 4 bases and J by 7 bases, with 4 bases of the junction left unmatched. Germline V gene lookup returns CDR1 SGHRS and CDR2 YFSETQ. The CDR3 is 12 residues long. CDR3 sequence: CASSVGDSGYTF. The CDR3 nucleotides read TGCGCCAGCAGCGTCGGGGACAGTGGCTACACCTTC. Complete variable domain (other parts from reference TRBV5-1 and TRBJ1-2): KAGVTQTPRYLIKTRGQQVTLSCSPISGHRSVSWYQQTPGQGLQFLFEYFSETQRNKGNFPGRFSGRQFSNSRSEMNVSTLELGDSALYLCASSVGDSGYTFGSGTRLTVV.

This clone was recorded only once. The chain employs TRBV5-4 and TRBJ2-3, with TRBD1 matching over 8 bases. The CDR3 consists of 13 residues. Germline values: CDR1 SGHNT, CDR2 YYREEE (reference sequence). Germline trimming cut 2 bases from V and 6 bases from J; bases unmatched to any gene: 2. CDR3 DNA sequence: TGTGCCAGCAGCTTTTGGGACAGGGATACGCAGTATTTT. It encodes CASSFWDRDTQYF.

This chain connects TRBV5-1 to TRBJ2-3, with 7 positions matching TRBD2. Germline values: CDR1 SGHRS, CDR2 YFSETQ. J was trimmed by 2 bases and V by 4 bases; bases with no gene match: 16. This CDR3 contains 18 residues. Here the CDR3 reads CASSPAIAGRVPTDTQYF. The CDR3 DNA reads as TGCGCCAGCAGCCCCGCTATAGCGGGCCGGGTCCCCACAGATACGCAGTATTTT.

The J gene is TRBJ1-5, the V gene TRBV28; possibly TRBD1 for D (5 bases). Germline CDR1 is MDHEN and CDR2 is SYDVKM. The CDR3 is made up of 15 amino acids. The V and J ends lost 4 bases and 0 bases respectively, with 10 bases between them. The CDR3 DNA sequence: TGTGCCAGCAGTTCGACAGATTATAGCAATCAGCCCCAGCATTTT. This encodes CASSSTDYSNQPQHF.

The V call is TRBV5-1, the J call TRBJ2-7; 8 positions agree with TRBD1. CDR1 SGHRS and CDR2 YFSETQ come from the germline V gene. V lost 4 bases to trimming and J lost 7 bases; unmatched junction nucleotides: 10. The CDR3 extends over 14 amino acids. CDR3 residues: CASSDRDRLQEQYF. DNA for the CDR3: TGCGCCAGCAGCGACCGGGACAGGCTACAAGAGCAGTACTTC. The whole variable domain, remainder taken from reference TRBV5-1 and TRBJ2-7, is KAGVTQTPRYLIKTRGQQVTLSCSPISGHRSVSWYQQTPGQGLQFLFEYFSETQRNKGNFPGRFSGRQFSNSRSEMNVSTLELGDSALYLCASSDRDRLQEQYFGPGTRLTVT.

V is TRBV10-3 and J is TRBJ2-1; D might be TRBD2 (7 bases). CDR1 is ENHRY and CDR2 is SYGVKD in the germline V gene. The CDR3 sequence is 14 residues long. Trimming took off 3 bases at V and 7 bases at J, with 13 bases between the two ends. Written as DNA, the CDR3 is TGTGCCATCAGTGACCGGGGGGCACGGAATGAGCAGTTCTTC. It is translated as CAISDRGARNEQFF.

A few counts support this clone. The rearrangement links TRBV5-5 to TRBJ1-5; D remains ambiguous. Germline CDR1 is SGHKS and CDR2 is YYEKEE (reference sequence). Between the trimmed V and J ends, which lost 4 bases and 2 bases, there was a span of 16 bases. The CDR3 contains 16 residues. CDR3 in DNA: TGTGCCAGCAGCCCTACCGGGGAACTGGGCAATCAGCCCCAGCATTTT. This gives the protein CASSPTGELGNQPQHF.

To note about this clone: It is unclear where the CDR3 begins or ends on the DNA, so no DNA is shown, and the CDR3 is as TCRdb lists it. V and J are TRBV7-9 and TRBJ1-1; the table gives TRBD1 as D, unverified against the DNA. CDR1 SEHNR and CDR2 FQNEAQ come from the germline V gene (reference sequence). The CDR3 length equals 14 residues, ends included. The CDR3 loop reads CASSSSNTNTEAFF.

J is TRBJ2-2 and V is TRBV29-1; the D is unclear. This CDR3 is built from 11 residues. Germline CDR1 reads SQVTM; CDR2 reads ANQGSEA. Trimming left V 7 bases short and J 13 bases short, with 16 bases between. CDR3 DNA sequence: TGCAGCGCCGCGACCGGCGGCTCGCTGTTTTTT. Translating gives CSAATGGSLFF.

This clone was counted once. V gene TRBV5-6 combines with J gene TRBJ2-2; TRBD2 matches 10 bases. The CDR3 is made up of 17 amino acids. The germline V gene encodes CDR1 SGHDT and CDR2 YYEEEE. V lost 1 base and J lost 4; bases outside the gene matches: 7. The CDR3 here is CASSLLPSGSGTGELFF. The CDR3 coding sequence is TGTGCCAGCAGCTTGCTACCTAGCGGGAGCGGCACCGGGGAGCTGTTTTTT.

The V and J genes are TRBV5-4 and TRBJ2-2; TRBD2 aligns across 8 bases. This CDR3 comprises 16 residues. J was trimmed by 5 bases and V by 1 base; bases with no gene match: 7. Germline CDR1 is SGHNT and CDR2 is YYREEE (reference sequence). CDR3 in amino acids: CASSLLSRGGTGELFF. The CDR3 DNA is TGTGCCAGCAGCTTGCTTTCCCGGGGGGGGACCGGGGAGCTGTTTTTT.